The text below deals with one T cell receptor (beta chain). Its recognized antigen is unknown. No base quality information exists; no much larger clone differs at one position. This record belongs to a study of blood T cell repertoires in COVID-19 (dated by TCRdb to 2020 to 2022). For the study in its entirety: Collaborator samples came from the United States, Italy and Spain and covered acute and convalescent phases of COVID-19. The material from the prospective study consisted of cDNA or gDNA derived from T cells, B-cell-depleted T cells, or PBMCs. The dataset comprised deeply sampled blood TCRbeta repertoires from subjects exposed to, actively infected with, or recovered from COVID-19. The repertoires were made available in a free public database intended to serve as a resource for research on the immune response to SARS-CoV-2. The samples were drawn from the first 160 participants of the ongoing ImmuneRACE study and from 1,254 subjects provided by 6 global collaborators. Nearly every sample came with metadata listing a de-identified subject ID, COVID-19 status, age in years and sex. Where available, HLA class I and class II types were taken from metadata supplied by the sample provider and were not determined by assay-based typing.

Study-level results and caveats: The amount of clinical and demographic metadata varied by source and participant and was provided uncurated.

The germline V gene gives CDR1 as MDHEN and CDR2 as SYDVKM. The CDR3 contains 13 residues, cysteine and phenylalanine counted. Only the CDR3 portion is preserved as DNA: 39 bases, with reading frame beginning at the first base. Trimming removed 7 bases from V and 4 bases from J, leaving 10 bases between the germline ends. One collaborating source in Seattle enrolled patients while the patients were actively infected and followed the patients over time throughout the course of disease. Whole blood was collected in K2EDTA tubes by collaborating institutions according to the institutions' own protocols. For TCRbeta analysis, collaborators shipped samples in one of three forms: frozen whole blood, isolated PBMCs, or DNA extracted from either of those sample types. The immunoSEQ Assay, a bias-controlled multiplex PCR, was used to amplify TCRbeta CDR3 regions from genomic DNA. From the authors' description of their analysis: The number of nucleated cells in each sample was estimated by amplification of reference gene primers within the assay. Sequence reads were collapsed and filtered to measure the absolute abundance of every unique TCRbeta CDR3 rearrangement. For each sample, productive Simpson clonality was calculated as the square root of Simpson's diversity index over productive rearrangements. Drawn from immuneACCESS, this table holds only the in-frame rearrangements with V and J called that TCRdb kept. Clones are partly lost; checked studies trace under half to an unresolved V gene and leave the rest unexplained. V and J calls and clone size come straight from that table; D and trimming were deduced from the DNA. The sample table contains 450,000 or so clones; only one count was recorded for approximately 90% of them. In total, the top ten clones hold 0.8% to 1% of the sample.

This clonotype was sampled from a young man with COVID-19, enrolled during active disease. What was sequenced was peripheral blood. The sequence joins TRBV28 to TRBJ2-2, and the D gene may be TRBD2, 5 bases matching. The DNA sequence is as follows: TGTGCCAGCAAGGATGGGAGCACCGGGGAGCTGTTTTTT. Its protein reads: CASKDGSTGELFF.